This record concerns one TCR beta chain sequence. No antigen is known for it. The data were obtained in a study of identical twins. Study-level findings and limits: A cross-sectional statistical analysis, not follow-up of the same donors, supported the conclusions. Within beta out-of-frame sequences, the excess sharing observed between twins was weaker.

Template switching, a step in the protocol, added a universal primer site, and cDNA carried unique molecular identifiers. Each CDR3 protein gets one entry after TCRdb re-called the 5' RACE reads with MiXCR. The profile shows 700,000 to 950,000 distinct CDR3 sequences, around an eighth of them singletons. The germline V gene encodes CDR1 SGHAT and CDR2 FQNNGV. This CDR3 region has 15 residues. These data were also filed under a second study, of yellow fever vaccine responses in identical twins.

V is TRBV11-2 and J is TRBJ2-1; TRBD2 agrees at 11 bases. The J call may be incorrect, as the DNA end agrees better with TRBJ2-7. The TCR was taken from a woman younger than 30 in good health. Sequenced input: PBMCs. The CDR3 sequence is CASSVSGTSGTEQYF. For the CDR3, the DNA is TGTGCCAGCAGCGTCTCCGGGACTAGCGGAACTGAGCAGTACTTC.